The source of this T cell receptor beta chain is a study of blood T cell repertoires in COVID-19. About the research overall: Sites across the United States, Italy and Spain contributed samples from acute and convalescent COVID-19. PBMCs, B-cell-depleted T cells, or T cells provided the cDNA or gDNA that made up the material.

The CDR3 has 18 residues. V shed 0 bases and J 4 bases; nucleotides not matched to a gene: 11. Germline lookup yields CDR1 SGHRS and CDR2 YFSETQ. The authors' processing: Estimation of nucleated cell counts was performed using reference gene primer amplification. Some clones are missing from TCRdb's copy, which holds only in-frame ones; the method was immunoSEQ multiplex PCR. The DNA gave D and trimming, while V, J and clone size come from that table. The sample records tens of thousands of clones, approximately 88% being singletons. The receptor was isolated from a man aged 60 to 75 with COVID-19, enrolled during active disease. V gene TRBV5-1 combines with J gene TRBJ1-3, with TRBD1 matching over 9 bases. The source material was peripheral blood. The CDR3 here is CASSLVSSPGQGGNTIYF. Here the CDR3 DNA reads TGCGCCAGCAGCTTGGTCTCGTCTCCGGGACAGGGAGGAAACACCATATATTTT.